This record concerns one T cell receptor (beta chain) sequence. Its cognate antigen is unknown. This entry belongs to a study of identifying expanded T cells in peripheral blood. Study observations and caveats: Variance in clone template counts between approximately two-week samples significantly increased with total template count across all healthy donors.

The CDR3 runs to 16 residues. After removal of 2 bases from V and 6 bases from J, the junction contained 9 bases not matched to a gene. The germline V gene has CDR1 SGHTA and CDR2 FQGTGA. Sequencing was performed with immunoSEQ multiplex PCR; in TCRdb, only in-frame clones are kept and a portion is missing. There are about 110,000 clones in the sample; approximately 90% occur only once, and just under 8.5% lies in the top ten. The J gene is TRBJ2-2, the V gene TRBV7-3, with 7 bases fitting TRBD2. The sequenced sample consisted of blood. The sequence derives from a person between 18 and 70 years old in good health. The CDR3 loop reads CASSLLGGLNPGELFF. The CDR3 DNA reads TGTGCCAGCAGCTTACTGGGAGGGCTTAACCCCGGGGAGCTGTTTTTT.